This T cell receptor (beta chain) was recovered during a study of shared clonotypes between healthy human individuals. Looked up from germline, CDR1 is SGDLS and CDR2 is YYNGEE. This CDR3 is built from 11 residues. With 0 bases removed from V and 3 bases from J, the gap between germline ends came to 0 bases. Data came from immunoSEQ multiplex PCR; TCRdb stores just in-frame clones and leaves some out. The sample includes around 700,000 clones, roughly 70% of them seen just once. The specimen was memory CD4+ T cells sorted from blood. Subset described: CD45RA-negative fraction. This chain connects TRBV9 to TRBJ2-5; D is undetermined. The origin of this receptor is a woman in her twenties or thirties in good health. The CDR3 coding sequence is TGTGCCAGCAGCGTAGAAGAGACCCAGTACTTC. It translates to CASSVEETQYF. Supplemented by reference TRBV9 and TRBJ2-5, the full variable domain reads DSGVTQTPKHLITATGQRVTLRCSPRSGDLSVYWYQQSLDQGLQFLIQYYNGEERAKGNILERFSAQQFPDLHSELNLSSLELGDSALYFCASSVEETQYFGPGTRLLVL.